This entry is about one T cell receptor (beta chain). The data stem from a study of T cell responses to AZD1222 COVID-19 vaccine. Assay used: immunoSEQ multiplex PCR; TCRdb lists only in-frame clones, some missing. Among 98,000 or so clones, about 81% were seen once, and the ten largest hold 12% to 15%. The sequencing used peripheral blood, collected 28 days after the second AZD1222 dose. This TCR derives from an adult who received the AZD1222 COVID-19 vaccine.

The CDR3 protein is CASSTLLRLAETYEQYF. The CDR3 coding sequence is TGTGCCAGCAGTACTCTATTGCGACTAGCCGAGACCTACGAGCAGTACTTC. The J gene is TRBJ2-7, the V gene TRBV6-2 or TRBV6-3, with 7 bases lining up with TRBD2. This CDR3 is 17 amino acids long. Germline V CDR1 and CDR2: MNHEY, SVGEGT. Trimming removed 5 bases from V and 2 bases from J; junction bases left unmatched: 15.